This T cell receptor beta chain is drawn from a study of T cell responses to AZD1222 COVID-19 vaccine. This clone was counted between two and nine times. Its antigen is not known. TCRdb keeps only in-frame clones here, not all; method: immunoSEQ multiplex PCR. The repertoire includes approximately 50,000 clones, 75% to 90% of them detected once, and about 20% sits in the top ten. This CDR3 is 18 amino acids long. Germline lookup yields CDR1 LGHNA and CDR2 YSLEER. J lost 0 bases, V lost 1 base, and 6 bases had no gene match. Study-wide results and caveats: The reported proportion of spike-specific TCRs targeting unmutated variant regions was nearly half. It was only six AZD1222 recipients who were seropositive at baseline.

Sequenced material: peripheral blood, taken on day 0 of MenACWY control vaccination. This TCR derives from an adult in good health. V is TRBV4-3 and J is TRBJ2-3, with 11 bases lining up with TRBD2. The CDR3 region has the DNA TGCGCCAGCAGCCAAGCCTCATGGACTAGCGGGAGCACAGATACGCAGTATTTT. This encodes CASSQASWTSGSTDTQYF.